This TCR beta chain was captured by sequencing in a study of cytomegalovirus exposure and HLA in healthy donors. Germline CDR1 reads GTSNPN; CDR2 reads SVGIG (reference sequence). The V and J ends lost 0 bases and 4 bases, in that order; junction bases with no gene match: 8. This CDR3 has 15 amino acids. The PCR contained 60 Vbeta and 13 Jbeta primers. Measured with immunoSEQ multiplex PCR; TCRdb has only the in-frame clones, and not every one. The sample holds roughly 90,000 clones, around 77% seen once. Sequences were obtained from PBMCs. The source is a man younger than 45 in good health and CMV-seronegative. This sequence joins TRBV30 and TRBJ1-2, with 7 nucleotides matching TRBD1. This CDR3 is CAWSVKGAQGYGYTF. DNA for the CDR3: TGTGCCTGGAGTGTTAAGGGGGCGCAAGGCTATGGCTACACCTTC.